Sequencing of this TCR beta chain was carried out in a study of blood T cells in healthy people across ages. Regarding the study as a whole: Diversity was higher, and naive CD4+ cells more numerous, in long-lived donors than in aged donors. PBMCs left unsorted prevented a conclusive naive versus antigen-experienced comparison.

The CDR3 consists of 13 residues. Looked up from germline, CDR1 is SSHAT and CDR2 is FNYEAQ (reference sequence). This clonotype was detected only a few times. No antigen is known for it. The junction departs from germline at one end; a sequencing error may be responsible. Through a sample-barcoded 5' primer and a J-beta primer mix, a second PCR was run for about 6 to 12 cycles. TCRdb passed the 5' RACE reads through MiXCR, listing each CDR3 protein once. This table has about 800,000 distinct CDR3 sequences, 20% to 30% appearing once. The sample also formed part of further work on T cells of mothers and their children. That source adds: Random nucleotides (2-4) and sample barcodes were added by the M1S primer used in the second PCR.

The chain links TRBV7-7 to TRBJ2-1, with D possibly matching TRBD2 (6 bases). The J call may be faulty, since TRBJ2-7 better matches the DNA end. This clonotype was obtained from a boy aged 5-17 years in good health. The sequenced sample was blood. DNA for the CDR3: TGTGCTAGCACCCCTGGGGAGGTCTACGAGCAGTACTTC. This gives the protein CASTPGEVYEQYF.